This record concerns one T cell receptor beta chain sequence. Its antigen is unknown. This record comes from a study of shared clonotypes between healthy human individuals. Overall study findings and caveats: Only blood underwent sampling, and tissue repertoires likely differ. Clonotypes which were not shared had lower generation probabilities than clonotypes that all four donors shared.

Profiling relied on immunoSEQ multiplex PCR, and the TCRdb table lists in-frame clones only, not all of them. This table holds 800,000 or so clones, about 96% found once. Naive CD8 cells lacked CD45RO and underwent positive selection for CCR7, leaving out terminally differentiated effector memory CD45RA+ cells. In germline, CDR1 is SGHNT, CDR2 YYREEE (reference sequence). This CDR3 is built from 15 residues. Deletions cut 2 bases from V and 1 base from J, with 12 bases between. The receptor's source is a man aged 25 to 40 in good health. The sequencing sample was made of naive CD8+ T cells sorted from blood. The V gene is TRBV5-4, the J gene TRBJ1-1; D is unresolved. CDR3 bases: TGTGCCAGCAGCTTCGGACCCTCCGCGAACACTGAAGCTTTCTTT. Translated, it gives CASSFGPSANTEAFF.